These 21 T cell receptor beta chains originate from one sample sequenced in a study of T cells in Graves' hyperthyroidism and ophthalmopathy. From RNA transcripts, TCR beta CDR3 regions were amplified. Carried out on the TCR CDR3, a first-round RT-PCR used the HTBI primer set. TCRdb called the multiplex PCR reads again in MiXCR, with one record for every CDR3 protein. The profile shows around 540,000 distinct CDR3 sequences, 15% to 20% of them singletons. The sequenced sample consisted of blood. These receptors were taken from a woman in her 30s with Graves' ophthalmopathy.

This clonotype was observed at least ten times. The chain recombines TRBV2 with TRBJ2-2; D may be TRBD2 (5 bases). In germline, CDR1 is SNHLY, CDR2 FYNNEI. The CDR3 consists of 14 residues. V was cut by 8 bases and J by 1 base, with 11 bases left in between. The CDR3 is CASGSEGNTGELFF. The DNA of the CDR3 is TGTGCCAGCGGATCCGAGGGGAACACCGGGGAGCTGTTTTTT.

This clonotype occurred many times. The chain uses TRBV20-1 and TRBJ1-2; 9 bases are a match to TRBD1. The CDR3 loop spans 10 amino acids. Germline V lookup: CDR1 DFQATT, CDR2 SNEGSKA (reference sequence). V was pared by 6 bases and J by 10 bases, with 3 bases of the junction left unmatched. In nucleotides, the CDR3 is TGCAGTGCGCGGACAGGGGACTACACCTTC. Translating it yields CSARTGDYTF.

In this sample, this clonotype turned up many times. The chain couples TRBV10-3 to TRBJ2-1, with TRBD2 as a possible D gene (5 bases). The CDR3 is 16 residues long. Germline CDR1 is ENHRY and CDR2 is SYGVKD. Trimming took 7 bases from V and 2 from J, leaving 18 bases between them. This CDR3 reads CAIILRVREAYNEQFF. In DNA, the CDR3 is TGTGCCATCATCCTGAGGGTCCGGGAAGCCTACAATGAGCAGTTCTTC.

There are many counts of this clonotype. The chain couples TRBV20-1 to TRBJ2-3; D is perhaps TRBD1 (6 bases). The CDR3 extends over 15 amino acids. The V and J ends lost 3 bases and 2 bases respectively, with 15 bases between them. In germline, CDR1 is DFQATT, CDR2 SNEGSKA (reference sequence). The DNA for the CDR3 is TGCAGTGCTAGGGAAGGGACAACCCCCACAGATACGCAGTATTTT. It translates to CSAREGTTPTDTQYF.

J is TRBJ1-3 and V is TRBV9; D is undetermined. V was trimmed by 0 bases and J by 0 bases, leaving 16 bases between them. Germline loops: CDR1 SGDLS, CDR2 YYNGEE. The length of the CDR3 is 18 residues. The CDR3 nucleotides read TGTGCCAGCAGCGTAGTCCCAGCCGGGGATCCCTCTGGAAACACCATATATTTT. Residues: CASSVVPAGDPSGNTIYF.

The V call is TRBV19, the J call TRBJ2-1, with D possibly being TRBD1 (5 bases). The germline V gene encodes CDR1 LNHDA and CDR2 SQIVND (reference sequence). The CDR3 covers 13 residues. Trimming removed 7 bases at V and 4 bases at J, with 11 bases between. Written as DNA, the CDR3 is TGTGCCAGTAAACAACAGGCTTACAATGAGCAGTTCTTC. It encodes CASKQQAYNEQFF. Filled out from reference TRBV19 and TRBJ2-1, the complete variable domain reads DGGITQSPKYLFRKEGQNVTLSCEQNLNHDAMYWYRQDPGQGLRLIYYSQIVNDFQKGDIAEGYSVSREKKESFPLTVTSAQKNPTAFYLCASKQQAYNEQFFGPGTRLTVL.

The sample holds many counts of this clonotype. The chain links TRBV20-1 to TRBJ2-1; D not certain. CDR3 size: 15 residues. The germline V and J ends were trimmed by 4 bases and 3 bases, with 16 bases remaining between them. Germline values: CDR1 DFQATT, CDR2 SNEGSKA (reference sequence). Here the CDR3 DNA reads TGCAGTGCTACCCCTCACGGGTCCTTCTACAATGAGCAGTTCTTC. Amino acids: CSATPHGSFYNEQFF.

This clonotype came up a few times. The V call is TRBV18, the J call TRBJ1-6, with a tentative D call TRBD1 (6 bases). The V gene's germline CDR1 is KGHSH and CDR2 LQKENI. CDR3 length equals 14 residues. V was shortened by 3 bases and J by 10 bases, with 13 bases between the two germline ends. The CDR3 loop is CASSPEGVRSPLHF. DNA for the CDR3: TGTGCCAGCTCACCGGAGGGGGTACGATCACCCCTCCACTTT.

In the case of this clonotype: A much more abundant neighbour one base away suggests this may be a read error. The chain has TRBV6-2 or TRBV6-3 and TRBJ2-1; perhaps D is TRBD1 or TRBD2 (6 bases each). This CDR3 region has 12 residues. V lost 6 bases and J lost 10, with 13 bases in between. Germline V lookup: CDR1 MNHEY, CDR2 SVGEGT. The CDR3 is CASREQGGEQFF. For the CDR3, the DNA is TGTGCCAGCAGGGAACAGGGAGGCGAGCAGTTCTTC.

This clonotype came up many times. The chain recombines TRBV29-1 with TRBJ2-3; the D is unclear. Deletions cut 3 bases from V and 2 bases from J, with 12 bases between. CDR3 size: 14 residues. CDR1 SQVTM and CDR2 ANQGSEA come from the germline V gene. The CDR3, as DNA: TGCAGCGTTGATGACTCCCAGAACACAGATACGCAGTATTTT. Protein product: CSVDDSQNTDTQYF.

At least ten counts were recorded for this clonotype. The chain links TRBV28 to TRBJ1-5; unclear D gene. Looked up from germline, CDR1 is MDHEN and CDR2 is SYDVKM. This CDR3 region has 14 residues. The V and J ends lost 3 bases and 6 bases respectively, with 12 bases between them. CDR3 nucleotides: TGTGCCAGCAGTTTGAGGATAAAGGGTCAGCCCCAGCATTTT. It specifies CASSLRIKGQPQHF.

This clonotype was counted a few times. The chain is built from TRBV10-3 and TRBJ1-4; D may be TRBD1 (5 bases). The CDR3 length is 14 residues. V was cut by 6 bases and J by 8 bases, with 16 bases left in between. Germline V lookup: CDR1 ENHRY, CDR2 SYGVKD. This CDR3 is CAIREGYAGEKLFF. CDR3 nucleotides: TGTGCCATCAGGGAGGGCTATGCAGGGGAAAAACTGTTTTTT.

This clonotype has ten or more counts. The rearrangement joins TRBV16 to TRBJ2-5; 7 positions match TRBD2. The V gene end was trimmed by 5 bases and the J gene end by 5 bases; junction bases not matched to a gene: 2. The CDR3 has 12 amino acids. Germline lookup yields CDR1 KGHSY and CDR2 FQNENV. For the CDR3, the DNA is TGTGCCAGCAGCAAGGGAGGGGAGACCCAGTACTTC. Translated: CASSKGGETQYF. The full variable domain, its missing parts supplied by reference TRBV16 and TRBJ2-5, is GEEVAQTPKHLVRGEGQKAKLYCAPIKGHSYVFWYQQVLKNEFKFLISFQNENVFDETGMPKERFSAKCLPNSPCSLEIQATKLEDSAVYFCASSKGGETQYFGPGTRLLVL.

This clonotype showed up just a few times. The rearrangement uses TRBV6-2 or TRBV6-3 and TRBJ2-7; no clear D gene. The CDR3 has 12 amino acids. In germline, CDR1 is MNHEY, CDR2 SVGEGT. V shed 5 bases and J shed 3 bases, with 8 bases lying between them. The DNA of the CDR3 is TGTGCCAGCAGTCCAGCCAACTACGAGCAGTACTTC. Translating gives CASSPANYEQYF.

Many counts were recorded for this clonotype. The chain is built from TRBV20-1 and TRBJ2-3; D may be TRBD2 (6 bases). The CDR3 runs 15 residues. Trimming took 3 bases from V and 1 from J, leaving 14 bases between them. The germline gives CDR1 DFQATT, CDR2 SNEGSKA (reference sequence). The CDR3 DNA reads TGCAGTGCTAGCGAACGGGAGAAAGGCACAGATACGCAGTATTTT. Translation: CSASEREKGTDTQYF.

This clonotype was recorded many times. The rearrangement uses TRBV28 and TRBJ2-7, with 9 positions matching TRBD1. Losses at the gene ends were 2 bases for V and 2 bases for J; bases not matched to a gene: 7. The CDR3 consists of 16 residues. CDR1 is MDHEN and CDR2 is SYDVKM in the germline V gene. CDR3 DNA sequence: TGTGCCAGCAGTTTAAGAGGGAGGACAGGGGCCTACGAGCAGTACTTC. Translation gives CASSLRGRTGAYEQYF.

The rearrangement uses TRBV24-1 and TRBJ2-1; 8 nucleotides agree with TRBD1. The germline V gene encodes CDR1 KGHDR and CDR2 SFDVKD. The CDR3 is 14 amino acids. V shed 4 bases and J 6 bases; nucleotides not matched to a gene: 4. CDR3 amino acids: CATSDPDRVNEQFF. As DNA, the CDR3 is TGTGCCACCAGTGACCCGGACAGGGTCAATGAGCAGTTCTTC.

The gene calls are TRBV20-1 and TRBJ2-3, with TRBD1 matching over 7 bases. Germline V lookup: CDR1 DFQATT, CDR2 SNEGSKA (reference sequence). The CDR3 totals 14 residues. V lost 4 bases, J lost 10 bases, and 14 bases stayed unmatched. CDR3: CSANSDRVLDAQYF. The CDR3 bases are TGCAGTGCTAACAGTGACAGGGTATTGGATGCGCAGTATTTT.

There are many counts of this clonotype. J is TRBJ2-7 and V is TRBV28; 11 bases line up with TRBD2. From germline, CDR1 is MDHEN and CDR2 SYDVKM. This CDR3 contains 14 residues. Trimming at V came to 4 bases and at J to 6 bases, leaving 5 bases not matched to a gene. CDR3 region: CASSSILAGAEQYF. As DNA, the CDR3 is TGTGCCAGCAGTTCGATACTAGCGGGAGCCGAGCAGTACTTC.

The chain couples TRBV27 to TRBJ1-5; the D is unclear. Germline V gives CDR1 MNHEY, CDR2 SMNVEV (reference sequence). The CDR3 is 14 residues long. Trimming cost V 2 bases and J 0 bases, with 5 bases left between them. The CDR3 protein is CASSLSDSNQPQHF. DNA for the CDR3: TGTGCCAGCAGTTTAAGTGATAGCAATCAGCCCCAGCATTTT.

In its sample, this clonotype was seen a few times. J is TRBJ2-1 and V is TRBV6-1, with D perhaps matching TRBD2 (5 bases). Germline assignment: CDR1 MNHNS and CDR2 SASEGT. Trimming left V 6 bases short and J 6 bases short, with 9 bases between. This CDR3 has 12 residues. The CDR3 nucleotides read TGTGCCAGCAGCCCGGGATTCAATGAGCAGTTCTTC. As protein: CASSPGFNEQFF.